Listed below are T cell receptor beta chains from one sample, sequenced in a study of shared clonotypes between healthy human individuals. TCRdb keeps only in-frame clones here, not all; method: immunoSEQ multiplex PCR. The sample has some 2,100,000 clones; almost 96% are singletons. Sequencing was performed on naive CD4+ T cells sorted from blood. These receptors all stem from a man between 18 and 29 years old in good health. Each CDR3 is given with its conserved first and last residue. Fields, in order: V gene, clone size, J gene, D gene, CDR3 protein, CDR3 DNA. D genes are given only for firm matches. The size field is filled for only some rows; it gives once, few, many or a size class.

TRBV19,.,TRBJ2-1,.,CASSRESGTYNEQFF,TGTGCCAGTAGTAGGGAATCAGGGACATACAATGAGCAGTTCTTC
TRBV5-6,.,TRBJ1-3,.,CASSLGPDGASGNTIYF,TGTGCCAGCAGCTTGGGACCTGACGGTGCCTCTGGAAACACCATATATTTT
TRBV5-1,.,TRBJ2-5,TRBD1,CASSIGTVQETQYF,TGCGCCAGCAGCATTGGGACAGTCCAAGAGACCCAGTACTTC
TRBV19,.,TRBJ1-5,.,CASSRDGGSKYSNQPQHF,TGTGCCAGTAGCAGAGATGGCGGCAGCAAATATAGCAATCAGCCCCAGCATTTT
TRBV12-5,.,TRBJ2-4,.,CASGLFIAEAVNIQYF,TGTGCTAGTGGTTTATTTATCGCGGAGGCGGTAAACATTCAGTACTTC
TRBV5-1,.,TRBJ2-1,TRBD1,CASSSGTGVSISNEQFF,TGCGCCAGCAGCTCCGGGACAGGGGTTAGTATTTCCAATGAGCAGTTCTTC
TRBV7-2,.,TRBJ1-1,TRBD1,CASSLVAGGDTEAFF,TGTGCCAGCAGCTTAGTCGCAGGGGGAGACACTGAAGCTTTCTTT
TRBV29-1,.,TRBJ2-7,.,CSSREDRFPYEQYF,TGCAGCAGTAGGGAAGACAGGTTCCCCTACGAGCAGTACTTC
TRBV10-3,.,TRBJ2-6,.,CAISELATGANVLTF,TGTGCCATCAGTGAGCTAGCAACCGGGGCCAACGTCCTGACTTTC
TRBV7-3,.,TRBJ2-7,TRBD1,CASSSAGQGEYEQYF,TGTGCCAGCAGCTCCGCCGGGCAGGGGGAGTACGAGCAGTACTTC
TRBV7-9,.,TRBJ1-4,.,CASSLFQLATNEKLFF,TGTGCCAGCAGCTTATTCCAGCTGGCAACTAATGAAAAACTGTTTTTT
TRBV7-9,.,TRBJ1-6,.,CASSAGGSPLHF,TGTGCCAGCAGCGCCGGGGGTTCACCCCTCCACTTT
TRBV18,.,TRBJ1-3,.,CASSGTDGNTIYF,TGTGCCAGCTCGGGAACGGACGGAAACACCATATATTTT
TRBV19,once,TRBJ2-6,.,CASSIDLLGRSGANVLTF,TGTGCCAGTAGTATAGATCTATTGGGGAGGTCTGGGGCCAACGTCCTGACTTTC
TRBV5-4,.,TRBJ2-4,.,CASSLQGLDIQYF,TGTGCCAGCAGCTTGCAGGGATTGGACATTCAGTACTTC
TRBV6-5,.,TRBJ1-5,TRBD1,CASSYSAGGGQPQHF,TGTGCCAGCAGTTACTCTGCAGGGGGCGGGCAGCCCCAGCATTTT
TRBV4-3,few,TRBJ2-7,.,CASSQDGGRGEQYF,TGCGCCAGCAGCCAAGATGGCGGCCGGGGGGAGCAGTACTTC
TRBV6-6,.,TRBJ1-2,.,CASIGTTYGYTF,TGTGCCAGCATAGGGACGACCTATGGCTACACCTTC
TRBV6-1,.,TRBJ2-1,.,CASSEGQPRPYNEQFF,TGTGCCAGCAGTGAAGGACAGCCTCGCCCCTACAATGAGCAGTTCTTC
TRBV19,.,TRBJ2-7,TRBD1,CASSKGQGAYEQYF,TGTGCCAGTAGTAAGGGACAGGGGGCCTACGAGCAGTACTTC
TRBV19,.,TRBJ1-2,.,CASSATSGGPEGYTF,TGTGCCAGTAGTGCCACTTCTGGGGGGCCCGAAGGCTACACCTTC
TRBV5-8,.,TRBJ2-7,.,CASSLNWGRVTSNYEQYF,TGTGCCAGCAGCTTGAATTGGGGCAGGGTAACCTCCAACTACGAGCAGTACTTC
TRBV2,.,TRBJ1-1,.,CASSGESMNTEAFF,TGTGCCAGCAGTGGGGAGAGTATGAACACTGAAGCTTTCTTT
TRBV7-2,.,TRBJ2-5,TRBD2,CASSSLAGAYQETQYF,TGTGCCAGCAGTTCTCTAGCGGGGGCGTACCAAGAGACCCAGTACTTC
TRBV6-6,.,TRBJ1-2,TRBD1,CASSATGSIYGYTF,TGTGCCAGCAGTGCGACAGGGAGCATCTATGGCTACACCTTC
TRBV7-2,.,TRBJ2-7,TRBD1,CASRPDRAYEQYF,TGTGCCAGCAGACCGGACAGGGCCTACGAGCAGTACTTC
TRBV19,.,TRBJ1-5,.,CASSIAGQGNQPQHF,TGTGCCAGTAGTATAGCAGGGCAGGGTAATCAGCCCCAGCATTTT
TRBV6-4,.,TRBJ1-1,.,CASSDSARPNTEAFF,TGTGCCAGCAGTGACTCAGCCAGACCGAACACTGAAGCTTTCTTT
TRBV25-1,few,TRBJ1-2,.,CASSVPGASDGYTF,TGTGCCAGCAGTGTACCAGGTGCCTCTGATGGCTACACCTTC
TRBV28,.,TRBJ2-3,.,CASIRGGTDTQYF,TGTGCCAGCATCAGGGGTGGCACAGATACGCAGTATTTT
TRBV7-9,.,TRBJ1-2,TRBD1,CASSPQSTGDIRGYTF,TGTGCCAGCAGCCCACAATCGACAGGGGATATTAGGGGCTACACCTTC